This passage covers 25 T cell receptor beta chains from one sample sequenced in a study of T cells in Graves' hyperthyroidism and ophthalmopathy. RNA transcripts were the template for amplifying TCR beta CDR3 regions. HTBI primers were employed in a first-round RT-PCR of the TCR CDR3. TCRdb re-derived calls from the multiplex PCR reads in MiXCR, one entry per CDR3 protein. The repertoire holds some 490,000 distinct CDR3 sequences, with about 20% as singletons. Source material: blood. Source of these receptors: a woman aged 65 to 85 with Graves' ophthalmopathy.

The V and J genes are TRBV29-1 and TRBJ2-7; TRBD1 matches 10 bases. The CDR3 loop spans 13 amino acids. Trimming removed 7 bases from V and 2 bases from J; junction bases left unmatched: 5. CDR1 and CDR2 (germline): SQVTM, ANQGSEA. The CDR3, as DNA: TGCAGCGCGGGACAGGGGCTAACCTACGAGCAGTACTTC. Translated: CSAGQGLTYEQYF.

This clonotype is a singleton in its sample. This chain uses TRBV27 with TRBJ2-6; D might be TRBD1 (5 bases). V was pared by 5 bases and J by 0 bases, with 26 bases between. Germline V gene sequence: CDR1 MNHEY, CDR2 SMNVEV (reference sequence). This CDR3 comprises 21 residues. DNA for the CDR3: TGTGCCAGCAGTCCAGGCCTCCGACAGTCCCTGCCTCGCTCTGGGGCCAACGTCCTGACTTTC. Amino acids: CASSPGLRQSLPRSGANVLTF.

This clonotype was counted many times. The V gene is TRBV20-1, the J gene TRBJ1-1, with D possibly matching TRBD1 (6 bases). CDR1 DFQATT and CDR2 SNEGSKA come from the germline V gene (reference sequence). V lost 8 bases, J lost 4 bases, and 20 bases lay in between. This CDR3 region has 14 residues. CDR3 bases: TGCAGTTCCCATCGGGGGCAGGGGATCACTGAAGCTTTCTTT. Translation gives CSSHRGQGITEAFF.

This clonotype was recorded many times. The J gene is TRBJ2-7, the V gene TRBV28, with D tentatively TRBD1 (5 bases). The CDR3 sequence is 12 residues long. The V and J ends lost 5 bases and 3 bases respectively, with 8 bases between them. Germline V gene data show CDR1 as MDHEN and CDR2 as SYDVKM. The DNA for the CDR3 is TGTGCCAGCAGTCGACAGAACTACGAGCAGTACTTC. Translating it yields CASSRQNYEQYF. Based on the CDR3 plus reference TRBV28 and TRBJ2-7, the full variable domain is DVKVTQSSRYLVKRTGEKVFLECVQDMDHENMFWYRQDPGLGLRLIYFSYDVKMKEKGDIPEGYSVSREKKERFSLILESASTNQTSMYLCASSRQNYEQYFGPGTRLTVT.

On this clonotype: Being one base from a much bigger clone, this may be a read error. This chain connects TRBV20-1 to TRBJ2-7; TRBD2 matches at 10 bases. The ends lost 5 bases at V and 2 bases at J; junction bases unmatched: 3. This CDR3 is 13 amino acids long. From germline, CDR1 is DFQATT and CDR2 SNEGSKA (reference sequence). Here the CDR3 DNA reads TGCAGTGCTCGTAGCGGGAGGACCTACGAGCAGTACTTC. Its protein product is CSARSGRTYEQYF.

This clonotype was recorded a few times. The V and J genes are TRBV6-6 and TRBJ2-5; D call uncertain. The CDR3 is made up of 15 amino acids. Deletions cut 2 bases from V and 1 base from J, with 11 bases between. The germline gives CDR1 MNHNY, CDR2 SVGAGI (reference sequence). Here the CDR3 reads CASSYPQVSQETQYF. In nucleotides, the CDR3 is TGTGCCAGCAGTTACCCTCAAGTCAGCCAAGAGACCCAGTACTTC.

This clonotype was recorded a few times. The V gene is TRBV30, the J gene TRBJ1-5; 7 nucleotides line up with TRBD1. The CDR3 is 13 residues long. With V trimmed by 5 bases and J by 4 bases, 5 bases remained unmatched. CDR1 is GTSNPN and CDR2 is SVGIG in the germline V gene (reference sequence). Here the CDR3 DNA reads TGTGCCTGGCAACAGGGGCGAAATCAGCCCCAGCATTTT. This gives the protein CAWQQGRNQPQHF.

The sample holds a few counts of this clonotype. The V gene is TRBV5-1, the J gene TRBJ2-1, with TRBD2 matching over 8 bases. Trimming cost V 3 bases and J 7 bases; bases outside gene matches: 12. The length of the CDR3 is 16 residues. Germline V gives CDR1 SGHRS, CDR2 YFSETQ. Here the CDR3 reads CASSWSVSAGANEQFF. CDR3 in DNA: TGCGCCAGCAGCTGGAGCGTATCAGCGGGAGCGAATGAGCAGTTCTTC.

The chain links TRBV6-1 to TRBJ1-5; TRBD1 might be the D (6 bases). This CDR3 contains 18 residues. CDR1 and CDR2 (germline): MNHNS, SASEGT. The ends were cut back, 5 bases at V and 0 bases at J, with 20 bases in the middle. The CDR3 DNA reads TGTGCCAGCAGTCCCACCCCACAGGGAACGGGTAGCAATCAGCCCCAGCATTTT. This translates into CASSPTPQGTGSNQPQHF.

On this clonotype: At one end the junction does not follow the germline gene, possibly because of a read error. This chain connects TRBV11-2 to TRBJ2-2, with 9 nucleotides matching TRBD1. This CDR3 spans 15 amino acids. Per the germline V gene, CDR1 is SGHAT and CDR2 is FQNNGV. The CDR3 region has the DNA TGTGCCAGCAGCTCCGGGACAGGGAGGACCGGGGAGCTGATTTTT. This sequence encodes CASSSGTGRTGELIF.

This clonotype occurred many times. The V call is TRBV7-2, the J call TRBJ2-1; TRBD1 aligns across 8 bases. Germline CDR1 reads SGHTA; CDR2 reads FQGNSA. CDR3 length equals 15 residues. The J segment lost 8 bases and the V segment lost 0 bases, leaving 6 bases of the junction unmatched. The CDR3: CASSLATGGGDEQFF. As DNA, the CDR3 is TGTGCCAGCAGCTTAGCCACAGGGGGTGGGGATGAGCAGTTCTTC.

This clonotype was detected only a few times. The chain links TRBV20-1 to TRBJ1-5, with D unclear. CDR1 and CDR2 from the germline V gene are DFQATT and SNEGSKA (reference sequence). V was trimmed by 4 bases and J by 8 bases, leaving 12 bases between them. The CDR3 runs to 12 residues. CDR3 in amino acids: CSATRPNEPQHF. CDR3 DNA: TGCAGTGCTACCAGACCGAACGAGCCCCAGCATTTT.

The table lists this clonotype with a few counts. The chain combines TRBV5-1 with TRBJ2-1; no reliable D call. This CDR3 contains 15 residues. The V gene lost 0 bases and the J gene lost 0 bases, with 7 bases spanning the gap. CDR1 is SGHRS and CDR2 is YFSETQ in the germline V gene. The CDR3 DNA reads as TGCGCCAGCAGCTTGGAACCGAGCTCCTACAATGAGCAGTTCTTC. Its protein is CASSLEPSSYNEQFF.

This chain links TRBV10-1 with TRBJ2-5; D is undetermined. The CDR3 covers 14 residues. Trimming pared 2 bases from V and 2 bases from J, leaving 9 bases between. From germline, CDR1 is WNHNN and CDR2 SYGVQD (reference sequence). CDR3 nucleotides: TGCGCCAGCAGTGAGGGGGTAGCTCAAGAGACCCAGTACTTC. Translation: CASSEGVAQETQYF.

This clonotype was picked up a small number of times. The chain joins TRBV11-2 to TRBJ2-2, with D perhaps matching TRBD2 (6 bases). CDR1 is SGHAT, CDR2 FQNNGV, per germline. V lost 4 bases and J 0 bases, leaving 12 bases between the germline ends. The CDR3 is 16 amino acids. The chain's CDR3 is CASSSRRGANTGELFF. DNA for the CDR3: TGTGCCAGCAGCTCAAGGAGGGGCGCGAACACCGGGGAGCTGTTTTTT.

The chain couples TRBV7-3 to TRBJ2-3; 7 nucleotides agree with TRBD2. CDR1 and CDR2 from the germline V gene are SGHTA and FQGTGA. The V gene end was trimmed by 1 base and the J gene end by 5 bases; junction bases not matched to a gene: 3. The CDR3 length is 14 residues. The CDR3 sequence: CASSLNPGGDTQYF. CDR3 DNA sequence: TGTGCCAGCAGCTTAAATCCGGGAGGAGATACGCAGTATTTT.

This clonotype has only a few counts. The genes are TRBV12-3 or TRBV12-4 and TRBJ2-1; a weak D match, TRBD2 (6 bases). The V end lost 6 bases, the J end lost 8 bases, and 11 bases lay between the germline ends. This CDR3 contains 12 residues. The CDR3 coding sequence is TGTGCCAGCAGCCTACTAGCATATGAGCAGTTCTTC. This codes for CASSLLAYEQFF.

This rearrangement joins TRBV28 to TRBJ1-5; TRBD1 is a possible D gene (6 bases). The germline CDR1 and CDR2 sequences are MDHEN and SYDVKM. The CDR3 covers 15 residues. V lost 2 bases, J lost 9 bases, and 17 bases lay in between. CDR3 bases: TGTGCCAGCAGTTTACCCGGCGGGGGAGGGGGGCCCCAGCATTTT. Translated, it gives CASSLPGGGGGPQHF.

This clonotype was counted many times. The rearrangement links TRBV28 to TRBJ2-3, with 7 positions matching TRBD2. The germline gives CDR1 MDHEN, CDR2 SYDVKM. Trimming cost V 7 bases and J 4 bases; bases outside gene matches: 8. This CDR3 is 14 amino acids long. CDR3 coding DNA: TGTGCCAGCAAGTTAGGCGGGAGTCCAGATACGCAGTATTTT. Translating gives CASKLGGSPDTQYF.

On this clonotype itself: Since a much larger clone is just one base distant, this may be a read error. The chain has TRBV3-1 and TRBJ1-5, with TRBD1 matching 9 bases. CDR1 is LGHDT, CDR2 YNNKEL, per germline (reference sequence). CDR3 length: 16 residues. Trimming removed 4 bases from V and 9 bases from J; junction bases left unmatched: 13. This CDR3 is CASSPSGTGHLRPQHF. The DNA of the CDR3 is TGTGCCAGCAGCCCTAGCGGGACAGGGCACTTACGGCCCCAGCATTTT.

The chain recombines TRBV4-2 with TRBJ2-7; 7 bases agree with TRBD2. The CDR3 extends over 15 amino acids. The germline V gene encodes CDR1 LGHNA and CDR2 YNFKEQ. The J segment lost 7 bases and the V segment lost 0 bases, leaving 9 bases of the junction unmatched. The chain's CDR3 is CASSQERQRDYEQYF. CDR3 bases: TGTGCCAGCAGCCAAGAGAGACAACGGGACTATGAGCAGTACTTC.

The chain joins TRBV20-1 to TRBJ2-3, with 13 bases lining up with TRBD2. The CDR3 is 16 residues long. From germline, CDR1 is DFQATT and CDR2 SNEGSKA (reference sequence). Trimming removed 2 bases from V and 4 bases from J; junction bases left unmatched: 6. CDR3 DNA sequence: TGCAGTGCTAGAAAAGGACTAGCGGGAGTCGCAGATACGCAGTATTTT. It specifies CSARKGLAGVADTQYF.

In this sample, this clonotype turned up a few times. The rearrangement joins TRBV15 to TRBJ1-2; no firm D call. This CDR3 is built from 15 residues. V shed 1 base and J shed 4 bases, with 13 bases lying between them. The germline V gene encodes CDR1 LNHNV and CDR2 YYDKDF (reference sequence). The CDR3 is CATSRGFREVYGYTF. For the CDR3, the DNA is TGTGCCACCAGCAGAGGGTTTAGGGAGGTCTATGGCTACACCTTC.

This clonotype was picked up a small number of times. The V gene is TRBV7-9, the J gene TRBJ1-1; D is undetermined. CDR1 and CDR2 from the germline V gene are SEHNR and FQNEAQ (reference sequence). This CDR3 is 12 amino acids long. V dropped 2 bases and J dropped 10 bases, with 11 bases sitting between them. The CDR3 DNA follows: TGTGCCAGCAGCTTACGAGGAGACGGAGCTTTCTTT. Protein product: CASSLRGDGAFF.

This clonotype was counted at least ten times. The V call is TRBV6-1, the J call TRBJ2-1; TRBD2 matches 12 bases. Germline loops: CDR1 MNHNS, CDR2 SASEGT. The CDR3 extends over 15 amino acids. J gave up 5 bases and V 6 bases, and 5 bases lay outside the gene matches. Written as DNA, the CDR3 is TGTGCCAGCAGCCCTGGACTAGCGGGAAACAATGAGCAGTTCTTC. Protein product: CASSPGLAGNNEQFF.